These T cell receptor beta chains were read from a single sample in a study of T cells in Graves' hyperthyroidism and ophthalmopathy. TCRdb re-analysed the multiplex PCR reads in MiXCR, keeping a single row per CDR3 protein. The table records hundreds of thousands of distinct CDR3 sequences, roughly 14% of them present only once. Sequencing used blood. Receptor source: a middle-aged woman with Graves' ophthalmopathy. CDR3s include the opening cysteine and the closing phenylalanine or tryptophan. The order of the fields is D gene, clone size, V gene, J gene, CDR3 protein, CDR3 DNA. The D gene is left open where the match is weak. Not every row has a clone size; where given, it reads once, few, many or a size class.

D gene: TRBD1; clone size: many; V gene: TRBV6-1; J gene: TRBJ1-6; CDR3 protein: CASSEFDRGSPLHF; CDR3 DNA: TGTGCCAGCAGTGAATTTGACAGGGGATCACCCCTCCACTTT
D gene: NA; clone size: many; V gene: TRBV28; J gene: TRBJ1-5; CDR3 protein: CASSLFDSNQPQHF; CDR3 DNA: TGTGCCAGCAGTTTATTCGATAGCAATCAGCCCCAGCATTTT
D gene: NA; clone size: many; V gene: TRBV28; J gene: TRBJ2-7; CDR3 protein: CASSSLRGAYEQYF; CDR3 DNA: TGTGCCAGCAGCTCACTCAGGGGCGCCTACGAGCAGTACTTC
D gene: TRBD1; clone size: NA; V gene: TRBV6-1; J gene: TRBJ1-1; CDR3 protein: CASSERTGGTEAFF; CDR3 DNA: TGTGCCAGCAGTGAACGGACAGGGGGCACTGAAGCTTTCTTT
D gene: NA; clone size: many; V gene: TRBV11-2; J gene: TRBJ1-1; CDR3 protein: CASSLGGAGQAFF; CDR3 DNA: TGTGCCAGCAGCTTAGGCGGGGCAGGGCAGGCTTTCTTT
D gene: NA; clone size: many; V gene: TRBV7-9; J gene: TRBJ1-2; CDR3 protein: CASSPPRGLARGYTF; CDR3 DNA: TGTGCCAGCAGCCCCCCTCGAGGACTTGCACGGGGCTACACCTTC
D gene: TRBD1; clone size: once; V gene: TRBV12-3/TRBV12-4; J gene: TRBJ2-7; CDR3 protein: CASSMTGGLYEQYF; CDR3 DNA: TGTGCCAGCAGTATGACAGGGGGACTCTACGAGCAGTACTTC
D gene: TRBD1; clone size: many; V gene: TRBV6-1; J gene: TRBJ1-5; CDR3 protein: CASIGQGVSNQPQHF; CDR3 DNA: TGTGCCAGCATTGGACAGGGGGTCAGCAATCAGCCCCAGCATTTT
D gene: NA; clone size: few; V gene: TRBV6-1; J gene: TRBJ1-6; CDR3 protein: CASRPYGEGSYNSPLHF; CDR3 DNA: TGTGCCAGCAGACCATACGGGGAAGGCTCCTATAATTCACCCCTCCACTTT
D gene: NA; clone size: many; V gene: TRBV11-2; J gene: TRBJ1-2; CDR3 protein: CASSLNPLYGYTF; CDR3 DNA: TGTGCCAGCAGCTTAAACCCACTCTATGGCTACACCTTC
D gene: NA; clone size: many; V gene: TRBV12-3/TRBV12-4; J gene: TRBJ2-5; CDR3 protein: CASSPEAETQYF; CDR3 DNA: TGTGCCAGCAGCCCGGAGGCGGAGACCCAGTACTTC
D gene: NA; clone size: few; V gene: TRBV30; J gene: TRBJ1-6; CDR3 protein: CAWSVLGELSSYNSPLHF; CDR3 DNA: TGTGCCTGGAGTGTACTTGGGGAACTGAGCTCCTATAATTCACCCCTCCACTTT
D gene: NA; clone size: NA; V gene: TRBV19; J gene: TRBJ2-7; CDR3 protein: CASSRTGIVPYEQYF; CDR3 DNA: TGTGCCAGTAGTCGGACGGGAATAGTACCCTACGAGCAGTACTTC
D gene: TRBD1; clone size: many; V gene: TRBV28; J gene: TRBJ2-7; CDR3 protein: CASEQAAGGYEQYF; CDR3 DNA: TGTGCCAGCGAGCAAGCGGCAGGGGGTTACGAGCAGTACTTC
D gene: NA; clone size: many; V gene: TRBV6-5; J gene: TRBJ2-5; CDR3 protein: CASSYDGGETQYF; CDR3 DNA: TGTGCCAGCAGTTACGATGGGGGAGAGACCCAGTACTTC
D gene: NA; clone size: many; V gene: TRBV12-3/TRBV12-4; J gene: TRBJ2-3; CDR3 protein: CASSPAGDTQYF; CDR3 DNA: TGTGCCAGCAGTCCCGCCGGAGATACGCAGTATTTT
D gene: NA; clone size: many; V gene: TRBV28; J gene: TRBJ2-7; CDR3 protein: CASTPLALHEQYF; CDR3 DNA: TGTGCCAGCACCCCTCTAGCATTACACGAGCAGTACTTC
D gene: NA; clone size: NA; V gene: TRBV6-1; J gene: TRBJ1-1; CDR3 protein: CASSEGRDSTEAFF; CDR3 DNA: TGTGCCAGCAGTGAAGGGAGGGATAGTACTGAAGCTTTCTTT
D gene: NA; clone size: many; V gene: TRBV19; J gene: TRBJ1-3; CDR3 protein: CASSTGSGNTIYF; CDR3 DNA: TGTGCCAGTAGCACAGGCTCTGGAAACACCATATATTTT
D gene: TRBD1; clone size: many; V gene: TRBV19; J gene: TRBJ1-1; CDR3 protein: CASVQGGGIMNTEAFF; CDR3 DNA: TGTGCCAGTGTGCAGGGGGGCGGTATTATGAACACTGAAGCTTTCTTT
D gene: TRBD2; clone size: many; V gene: TRBV4-2; J gene: TRBJ2-5; CDR3 protein: CASSQGLAGGGETQYF; CDR3 DNA: TGTGCCAGCAGCCAAGGCCTAGCGGGAGGGGGAGAGACCCAGTACTTC
D gene: NA; clone size: many; V gene: TRBV6-1; J gene: TRBJ2-2; CDR3 protein: CASSDGYPVTGELFF; CDR3 DNA: TGTGCCAGCAGTGACGGATACCCCGTGACCGGGGAGCTGTTTTTT
D gene: TRBD1; clone size: NA; V gene: TRBV12-3/TRBV12-4; J gene: TRBJ2-5; CDR3 protein: CASSSGTAKGIETQYF; CDR3 DNA: TGTGCCAGCAGTTCCGGGACAGCTAAAGGGATTGAGACCCAGTACTTC
D gene: NA; clone size: few; V gene: TRBV2; J gene: TRBJ1-5; CDR3 protein: CASSHDTSGQPQHF; CDR3 DNA: TGTGCCAGCAGCCATGACACCTCCGGTCAGCCCCAGCATTTT
D gene: TRBD1; clone size: many; V gene: TRBV20-1; J gene: TRBJ1-2; CDR3 protein: CSATPQTGGYGYTF; CDR3 DNA: TGCAGCGCGACCCCCCAAACAGGGGGCTATGGCTACACCTTC
D gene: NA; clone size: NA; V gene: TRBV3-1; J gene: TRBJ1-1; CDR3 protein: CASSQVGSKTEAFF; CDR3 DNA: TGTGCCAGCAGCCAAGTCGGGTCCAAAACTGAAGCTTTCTTT
D gene: NA; clone size: few; V gene: TRBV30; J gene: TRBJ2-2; CDR3 protein: CAWRRAGELVF; CDR3 DNA: TGTGCCTGGAGGCGTGCCGGGGAGCTGGTTTTT
D gene: TRBD2; clone size: many; V gene: TRBV7-9; J gene: TRBJ2-7; CDR3 protein: CASSSTLAGAYEQYF; CDR3 DNA: TGTGCCAGCAGCTCTACACTAGCGGGAGCTTACGAGCAGTACTTC
D gene: TRBD1; clone size: NA; V gene: TRBV7-3; J gene: TRBJ2-7; CDR3 protein: CASSHEHSDRDYEQYF; CDR3 DNA: TGTGCCAGCAGTCACGAGCATTCGGACAGGGACTACGAGCAGTACTTC
D gene: TRBD1; clone size: many; V gene: TRBV6-1; J gene: TRBJ2-2; CDR3 protein: CATSTGGDTGELFF; CDR3 DNA: TGTGCCACCTCGACAGGGGGGGACACCGGGGAGCTGTTTTTT
D gene: NA; clone size: NA; V gene: TRBV6-2/TRBV6-3; J gene: TRBJ1-5; CDR3 protein: CASSSQINQPQHF; CDR3 DNA: TGTGCCAGCAGTTCACAGATCAATCAGCCCCAGCATTTT
D gene: NA; clone size: many; V gene: TRBV19; J gene: TRBJ1-1; CDR3 protein: CASTPSWSTEAFF; CDR3 DNA: TGTGCCAGTACCCCCTCTTGGAGTACTGAAGCTTTCTTT
D gene: NA; clone size: many; V gene: TRBV6-1; J gene: TRBJ1-1; CDR3 protein: CATYRGRNTEAFF; CDR3 DNA: TGTGCCACTTATCGCGGGAGGAACACTGAAGCTTTCTTT
D gene: NA; clone size: many; V gene: TRBV11-3; J gene: TRBJ2-4; CDR3 protein: CASSLAGRGVAKNIQYF; CDR3 DNA: TGTGCCAGCAGCTTGGCTGGGAGGGGGGTTGCCAAAAACATTCAGTACTTC
D gene: TRBD1; clone size: many; V gene: TRBV30; J gene: TRBJ1-5; CDR3 protein: CAWRDRVGNQPQHF; CDR3 DNA: TGTGCCTGGAGGGACAGGGTAGGCAATCAGCCCCAGCATTTT
D gene: TRBD2; clone size: NA; V gene: TRBV29-1; J gene: TRBJ2-2; CDR3 protein: CSAISGRSPGELFF; CDR3 DNA: TGCAGCGCAATTAGCGGGAGGTCCCCCGGGGAGCTGTTTTTT
D gene: TRBD1; clone size: many; V gene: TRBV6-5; J gene: TRBJ1-1; CDR3 protein: CASLRRGDSHEAFF; CDR3 DNA: TGTGCCAGCCTTCGAAGGGGGGACAGTCATGAAGCTTTCTTT
D gene: TRBD2; clone size: NA; V gene: TRBV9; J gene: TRBJ2-2; CDR3 protein: CASSGTSGMNTGVLFF; CDR3 DNA: TGTGCCAGCAGCGGGACTAGCGGGATGAACACCGGGGTGCTGTTTTTT
D gene: TRBD2; clone size: many; V gene: TRBV7-9; J gene: TRBJ2-7; CDR3 protein: CASSPTSTEYEQYF; CDR3 DNA: TGTGCCAGCAGCCCGACTAGCACCGAGTACGAGCAGTACTTC
D gene: NA; clone size: many; V gene: TRBV27; J gene: TRBJ2-7; CDR3 protein: CASRPVGMISYEQYF; CDR3 DNA: TGTGCCAGCAGGCCAGTGGGAATGATCTCCTACGAGCAGTACTTC
D gene: NA; clone size: once; V gene: TRBV6-2/TRBV6-3; J gene: TRBJ2-2; CDR3 protein: CASSRRGELFF; CDR3 DNA: TGTGCCAGCAGTCGCCGGGGGGAGCTGTTTTTT
D gene: TRBD2; clone size: few; V gene: TRBV28; J gene: TRBJ2-1; CDR3 protein: CASSPQTSGDYNEQFF; CDR3 DNA: TGTGCCAGCAGTCCCCAAACTAGCGGGGATTACAATGAGCAGTTCTTC
D gene: NA; clone size: NA; V gene: TRBV9; J gene: TRBJ1-2; CDR3 protein: CASSVGADGGYGYTF; CDR3 DNA: TGTGCCAGCAGCGTAGGGGCGGACGGCGGCTATGGCTACACCTTC
D gene: NA; clone size: many; V gene: TRBV19; J gene: TRBJ1-3; CDR3 protein: CASSSRQRLSSGNTIYF; CDR3 DNA: TGTGCCAGTAGTTCCCGACAGCGCCTGAGCTCTGGAAACACCATATATTTT
D gene: NA; clone size: many; V gene: TRBV29-1; J gene: TRBJ2-5; CDR3 protein: CSVEGQPQETQYF; CDR3 DNA: TGCAGCGTTGAAGGACAGCCGCAAGAGACCCAGTACTTC
D gene: NA; clone size: few; V gene: TRBV18; J gene: TRBJ1-2; CDR3 protein: CASSPRGRESFYGYTF; CDR3 DNA: TGTGCCAGCTCACCACGTGGGAGAGAGAGCTTCTATGGCTACACCTTC
D gene: TRBD2; clone size: many; V gene: TRBV5-1; J gene: TRBJ2-7; CDR3 protein: CASSSGLAAQRKQYF; CDR3 DNA: TGCGCCAGCAGTTCGGGGCTAGCGGCACAAAGGAAGCAGTACTTC
D gene: TRBD1; clone size: many; V gene: TRBV7-3; J gene: TRBJ1-1; CDR3 protein: CASSLTGQGVSEAFF; CDR3 DNA: TGTGCCAGCAGCTTAACGGGACAGGGGGTGTCTGAAGCTTTCTTT
D gene: NA; clone size: many; V gene: TRBV7-6; J gene: TRBJ2-7; CDR3 protein: CASIPASGGYEQYF; CDR3 DNA: TGTGCCAGCATCCCTGCATCCGGGGGCTACGAGCAGTACTTC
D gene: NA; clone size: many; V gene: TRBV27; J gene: TRBJ2-7; CDR3 protein: CASSTRLEPYEQYF; CDR3 DNA: TGTGCCAGCAGTACCCGACTAGAACCCTACGAGCAGTACTTC
D gene: TRBD2; clone size: NA; V gene: TRBV6-2/TRBV6-3; J gene: TRBJ2-7; CDR3 protein: CASSYPTMVSGSSYEQYF; CDR3 DNA: TGTGCCAGCAGTTACCCCACTATGGTGAGCGGGAGTTCCTACGAGCAGTACTTC
D gene: TRBD2; clone size: once; V gene: TRBV6-1; J gene: TRBJ2-4; CDR3 protein: CASSRGTSGSSAKNIQYF; CDR3 DNA: TGTGCCAGCAGTCGTGGGACTAGCGGGAGTTCAGCCAAAAACATTCAGTACTTC
D gene: TRBD1; clone size: many; V gene: TRBV19; J gene: TRBJ2-7; CDR3 protein: CASSISGQGRYEQYF; CDR3 DNA: TGTGCCAGTAGTATCTCGGGACAGGGGAGGTACGAGCAGTACTTC
D gene: NA; clone size: many; V gene: TRBV7-9; J gene: TRBJ2-7; CDR3 protein: CASSFMDEQYF; CDR3 DNA: TGTGCCAGCAGCTTTATGGACGAGCAGTACTTC
D gene: NA; clone size: NA; V gene: TRBV24-1; J gene: TRBJ2-2; CDR3 protein: CATSDGWSSGELFF; CDR3 DNA: TGTGCCACCAGTGATGGTTGGTCCTCCGGGGAGCTGTTTTTT
D gene: NA; clone size: few; V gene: TRBV20-1; J gene: TRBJ2-5; CDR3 protein: CSARDQLGGFEGETQYF; CDR3 DNA: TGCAGTGCTAGAGATCAGCTAGGAGGGTTTGAGGGGGAGACCCAGTACTTC
D gene: NA; clone size: NA; V gene: TRBV27; J gene: TRBJ1-3; CDR3 protein: CASSPRLVARNTIYF; CDR3 DNA: TGTGCCAGCAGTCCTCGACTTGTGGCTAGAAACACCATATATTTT
D gene: TRBD1; clone size: NA; V gene: TRBV11-1; J gene: TRBJ2-7; CDR3 protein: CASTSGVAGGLGEQYF; CDR3 DNA: TGTGCCAGCACCTCCGGGGTGGCAGGGGGCTTGGGCGAGCAGTACTTC
D gene: TRBD1; clone size: many; V gene: TRBV6-1; J gene: TRBJ1-1; CDR3 protein: CASSVTSRGTGNTEAFF; CDR3 DNA: TGTGCCAGCAGTGTAACAAGTCGGGGGACAGGGAACACTGAAGCTTTCTTT